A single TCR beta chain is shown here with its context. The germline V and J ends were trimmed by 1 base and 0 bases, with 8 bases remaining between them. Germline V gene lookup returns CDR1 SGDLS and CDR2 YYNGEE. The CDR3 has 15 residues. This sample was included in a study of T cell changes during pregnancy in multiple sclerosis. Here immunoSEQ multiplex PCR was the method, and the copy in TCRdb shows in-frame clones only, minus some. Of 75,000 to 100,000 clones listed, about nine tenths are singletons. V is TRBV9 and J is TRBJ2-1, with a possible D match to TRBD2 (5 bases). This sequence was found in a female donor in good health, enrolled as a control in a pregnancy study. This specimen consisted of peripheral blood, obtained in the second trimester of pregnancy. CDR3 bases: TGTGCCAGCAGCGTACGGGATATCTCCTACAATGAGCAGTTCTTC. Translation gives CASSVRDISYNEQFF.